Shown below are 3 T cell receptor beta chains from a single sample sequenced in a study of blood T cell repertoires in COVID-19. This table comes from immunoSEQ multiplex PCR, and its TCRdb copy is limited to in-frame clones, with some not included. In the table there are approximately 240,000 clones, about 83% of which are singletons. Input material: peripheral blood. The receptors stem from a human donor in a cohort sampled during active COVID-19.

The genes are TRBV27 and TRBJ1-4; 7 bases agree with TRBD1. Unmatched junction bases numbered 11, after V lost 6 bases and J lost 1 base. The CDR3 has 17 amino acids. The V gene's germline CDR1 is MNHEY and CDR2 SMNVEV (reference sequence). The CDR3 here is CASRPWGRGETNEKLFF. The DNA for the CDR3 is TGTGCCAGCAGGCCCTGGGGCAGGGGGGAAACTAATGAAAAACTGTTTTTT.

V is TRBV5-1 and J is TRBJ2-7, with 14 bases that match TRBD2. Germline V gene data show CDR1 as SGHRS and CDR2 as YFSETQ. The CDR3 extends over 16 amino acids. The ends lost 4 bases at V and 3 bases at J; junction bases unmatched: 6. DNA for the CDR3: TGCGCCAGCAGCGGGGCCGGGACTAGCGGGAGCTACGAGCAGTACTTC. Amino acid sequence: CASSGAGTSGSYEQYF.

The V and J genes are TRBV27 and TRBJ2-7; 7 positions match TRBD1. Per germline, CDR1 MNHEY and CDR2 SMNVEV (reference sequence). The CDR3 runs 15 residues. V gave up 6 bases and J gave up 2 bases; unmatched junction bases: 10. CDR3 in amino acids: CASSLRGGSAYEQYF. The CDR3 region has the DNA TGTGCCAGCAGCTTGCGAGGGGGCAGCGCCTACGAGCAGTACTTC.